This TCR beta chain was captured by sequencing in a study of OX40 agonist ivuxolimab in advanced cancers. Across the study: Cancers in dose escalation were hepatocellular, melanoma, renal cell and head and neck. Study results and limitations: Both CD4+ and CD8+ T cell populations in blood had undergone clonal expansion by week 6 at 0.1 to 3.0 mg/kg.

With baseline, cycle 4 day 1, and cycle 7 day 1 as timepoints, blood was sampled. Assay: immunoSEQ multiplex PCR; the TCRdb copy retains only in-frame clones and omits some. The table shows about 55,000 clones, with 88% occurring only once. Concerning this clone: What it recognizes is unknown.

Here the sequenced sample was CD4+ or CD8+ T cells sorted from blood, taken in a trial of the OX40 agonist ivuxolimab. The sequence was obtained from an adult with an advanced solid tumor such as melanoma, head and neck, liver or kidney cancer.

CDR3 residues: CASSRTGSQETQYF. In DNA form, the CDR3 reads TGTGCCAGCAGTCGCACAGGGTCCCAAGAGACCCAGTACTTC. This chain joins TRBV27 and TRBJ2-5, with D possibly being TRBD1 (6 bases). Germline V gene sequence: CDR1 MNHEY, CDR2 SMNVEV (reference sequence). The ends were cut back, 5 bases at V and 1 base at J, with 11 bases in the middle. The CDR3 is 14 residues long.